This is a list of T cell receptor beta chains from one sample in a study of a mutant IDH1 vaccine in newly diagnosed glioma. Antigens of these TCRs are unknown. The protocol was immunoSEQ multiplex PCR, while the TCRdb copy is restricted to in-frame clones and leaves out a portion. The sample holds 45,000 to 50,000 clones, around 89% seen once. Sample: PBMCs, taken from a glioma patient whose treatment included an IDH1 peptide vaccine. These receptors were taken from a woman in her 40s with glioma. The CDR3 runs from the conserved cysteine through the conserved F or W. The order of the fields is CDR3 protein, D gene, clone size, V gene, J gene. A D gene is named only where the DNA matches it firmly. The size entry is marked missing in some rows and otherwise reads once, few, many or a size class.

CSARRAVEQYF,NA,NA,TRBV20-1,TRBJ2-7
CASSPGTDSTDTQYF,TRBD1,NA,TRBV2,TRBJ2-3
CASLDRAGTEAFF,TRBD1,few,TRBV6-5,TRBJ1-1
CASSVRDLSSYEQYF,NA,NA,TRBV19,TRBJ2-7
CASSGSGRGAQNYGYTF,NA,NA,TRBV2,TRBJ1-2
CATTGARGGWSPLHF,NA,NA,TRBV2,TRBJ1-6
CATSRDKTGSNQPQHF,TRBD1,NA,TRBV15,TRBJ1-5
CASSARADRPQHF,NA,NA,TRBV19,TRBJ1-5
CASSEAVRRSYEQYF,NA,once,TRBV2,TRBJ2-7
CASSELGKNTEAFF,NA,NA,TRBV6-1,TRBJ1-1
CASRAGVDVVVDTQYF,TRBD2,NA,TRBV27,TRBJ2-3